The clone carrying this T cell receptor beta chain was observed at least ten times. TCR beta CDR3 regions were amplified from RNA transcripts. The TCR CDR3 first-round RT-PCR relied on the HTBI primer set. From the multiplex PCR reads, TCRdb called clonotypes with MiXCR, one entry per CDR3 protein. This sample has around 290,000 distinct CDR3 sequences; about 15% occur once, and the top ten carry approximately 60%. These data are taken from a study of T cells in Graves' hyperthyroidism and ophthalmopathy. The CDR3 length is 15 residues. Germline V gene data show CDR1 as SGHRS and CDR2 as YFSETQ. V was trimmed by 4 bases and J by 10 bases, leaving 23 bases between them.

This sequence joins TRBV5-1 and TRBJ1-1; TRBD1 is a possible D gene (6 bases). The source is a woman aged 55 to 70 with Graves' ophthalmopathy. The specimen was blood. The CDR3 protein is CASSIRGRGPDGAFF. CDR3 DNA: TGCGCCAGCAGCATCAGGGGCCGGGGGCCTGATGGAGCTTTCTTT.